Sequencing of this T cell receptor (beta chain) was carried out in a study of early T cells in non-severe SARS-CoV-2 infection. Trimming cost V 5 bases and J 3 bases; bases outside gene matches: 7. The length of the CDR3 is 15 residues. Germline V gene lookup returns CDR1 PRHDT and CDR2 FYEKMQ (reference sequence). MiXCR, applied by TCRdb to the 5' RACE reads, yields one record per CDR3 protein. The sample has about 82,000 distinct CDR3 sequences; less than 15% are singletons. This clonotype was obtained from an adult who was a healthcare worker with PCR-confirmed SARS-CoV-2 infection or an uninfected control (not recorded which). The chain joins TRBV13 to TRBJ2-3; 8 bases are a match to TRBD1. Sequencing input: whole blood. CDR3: CASSHRQGRTDTQYF. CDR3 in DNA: TGTGCCAGCAGCCATAGACAGGGGAGGACAGATACGCAGTATTTT.